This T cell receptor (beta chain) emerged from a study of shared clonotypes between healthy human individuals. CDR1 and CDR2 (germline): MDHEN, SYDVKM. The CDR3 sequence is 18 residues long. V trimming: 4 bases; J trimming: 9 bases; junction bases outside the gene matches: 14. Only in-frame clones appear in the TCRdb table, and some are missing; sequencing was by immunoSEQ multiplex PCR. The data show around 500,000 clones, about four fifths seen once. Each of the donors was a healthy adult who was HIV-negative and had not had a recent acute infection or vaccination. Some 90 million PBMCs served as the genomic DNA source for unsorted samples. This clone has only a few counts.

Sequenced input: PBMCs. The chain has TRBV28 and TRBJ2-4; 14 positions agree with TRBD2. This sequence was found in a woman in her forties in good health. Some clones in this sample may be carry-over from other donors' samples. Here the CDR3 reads CASSSLLGLAGVPRIQYF. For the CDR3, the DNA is TGTGCCAGCAGTTCACTCTTGGGACTAGCGGGAGTTCCGCGCATTCAGTACTTC.